This T cell receptor (beta chain) appears in the sequencing data of a study of T cells in tumors and immune-related adverse events (dated by TCRdb to the early 2020s). Counted from cysteine to phenylalanine, this CDR3 has 17 amino acids. Solely the CDR3 DNA is kept, with 51 bases framed from the first base. The trim is 3 bases for V and 3 bases for J, with a gap of 17 bases between the germline ends. CDR1 SNHLY and CDR2 FYNNEI were looked up in the germline V gene. The TCR beta locus was amplified and sequenced using the immunoSEQ assay, from which bulk TCR Vbeta CDR3 data were obtained. Turning to the authors' computational methods: CDR3s were excluded if they were non-productive, were shorter than 7 amino acids, or did not start with C or end with F/W. Analysis was restricted to specimens with at least 1000 reads, and clonotypes were defined at the amino acid level. Clonality was calculated as 1 minus Pielou's evenness. Library sizes were equalized by abundance-weighted random subsampling with replacement, repeated 100 times to report 95% confidence intervals. The Morisita overlap index was used to quantify repertoire overlap, and the top 40 clones in each specimen were examined for overlap with the irAE. In TCRdb, the immuneACCESS table is reduced to in-frame sequences with V and J assigned. These tables do not hold every clone; where another copy was compared, an unresolved V gene accounts for under half, and the others remain unexplained. V, J and clone size reflect that table, while D and trimming were determined from the DNA. The sample yields tens of thousands of clones; just over 90% were counted once. The top ten constitute 1.1% to 1.5% of the sample.

What the treatment or condition label conveys for this sample: nivolumab (PD-1 blockade) given before sampling. The DNeasy Blood and Tissue Kit was used to extract DNA from formalin-fixed paraffin-embedded specimens. Notes on this clone: What this receptor recognizes is not known. No much larger clone exists at a distance of one base, and base qualities are not known.

Specimen: lymph node tissue, collected from a patient treated with anti-PD-1 therapy. This receptor was identified in a female donor with metastatic renal cell carcinoma. The chain uses TRBV2 and TRBJ1-4; no D gene call is confident. The CDR3 reads as follows: CASSEVIGGSANEKLFF. The DNA sequence is as follows: TGTGCCAGCAGTGAGGTCATCGGAGGCTCTGCTAATGAAAAACTGTTTTTT.